This T cell receptor (beta chain) was documented in a study of shared clonotypes between healthy human individuals. This clone was recorded once. Antigen: not known. General observations from the study: Investigators collected only blood, and repertoires in tissues likely differ.

It was CD45RO-negative cells, positively selected for CCR7, that made up naive CD8 cells, with terminally differentiated effector memory CD45RA+ cells excluded. CDR1 and CDR2 (germline): SGHTS, YDEGEE. The V segment lost 7 bases and the J segment 2 bases; nucleotides outside the gene matches: 17. CDR3 size: 17 residues. The method was immunoSEQ multiplex PCR; TCRdb's version includes in-frame clones alone and lacks a portion of them. Altogether approximately 2,000,000 clones are present, around 93% being singletons, with the ten largest covering approximately 1.7%. Sequenced sample: naive CD8+ T cells from PBMCs. The sequence derives from a man aged 18 to 30 in good health. Some clones in this sample may be carry-over from other donors' samples. The rearrangement links TRBV5-8 to TRBJ2-7; TRBD2 aligns across 8 bases. The CDR3, as DNA: TGTGCCAGCCGTGTCGCTAGCGGGTACTATAAACCCTACGAGCAGTACTTC. Residues: CASRVASGYYKPYEQYF.